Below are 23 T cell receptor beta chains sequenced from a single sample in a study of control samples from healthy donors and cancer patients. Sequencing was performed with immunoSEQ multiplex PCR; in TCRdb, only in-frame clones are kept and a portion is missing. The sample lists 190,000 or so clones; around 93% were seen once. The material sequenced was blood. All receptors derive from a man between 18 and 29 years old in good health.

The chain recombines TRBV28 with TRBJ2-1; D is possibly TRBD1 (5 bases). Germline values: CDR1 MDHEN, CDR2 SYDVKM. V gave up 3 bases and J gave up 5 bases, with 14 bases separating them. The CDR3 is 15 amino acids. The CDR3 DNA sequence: TGTGCCAGCAGTTTGGGGCGAAGTATGGACAATGAGCAGTTCTTC. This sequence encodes CASSLGRSMDNEQFF.

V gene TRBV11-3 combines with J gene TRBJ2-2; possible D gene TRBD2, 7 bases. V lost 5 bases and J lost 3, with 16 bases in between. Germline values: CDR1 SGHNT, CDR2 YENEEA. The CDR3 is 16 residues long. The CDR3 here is CASSPSRGAYTGELFF. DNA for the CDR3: TGTGCCAGCAGCCCGAGTCGGGGGGCTTACACCGGGGAGCTGTTTTTT.

The CDR3: CASSTQGSAGNTIYF. Here the CDR3 DNA reads TGTGCCAGCAGCACTCAGGGGTCGGCTGGAAACACCATATATTTT. This rearrangement joins TRBV7-9 to TRBJ1-3; TRBD1 might be the D (6 bases). V gave up 5 bases and J gave up 2 bases, with 13 bases separating them. CDR3 length: 15 residues. Germline V lookup: CDR1 SEHNR, CDR2 FQNEAQ (reference sequence).

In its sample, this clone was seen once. The CDR3, as DNA: TGTGCCAGCAGCTTTAATGACCCCACCTACGAGCAGTACTTC. Protein: CASSFNDPTYEQYF. The chain links TRBV7-9 to TRBJ2-7; unclear D gene. The CDR3 is 14 residues long. CDR1 and CDR2 from the germline V gene are SEHNR and FQNEAQ (reference sequence). V was trimmed by 3 bases and J by 2 bases, leaving 11 bases between them.

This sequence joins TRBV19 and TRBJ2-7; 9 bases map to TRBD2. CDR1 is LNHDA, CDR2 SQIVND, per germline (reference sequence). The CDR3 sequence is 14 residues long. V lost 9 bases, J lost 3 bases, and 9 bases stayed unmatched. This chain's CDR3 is CASRVAGDFYEQYF. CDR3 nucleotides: TGTGCCAGCCGGGTAGCGGGGGATTTCTACGAGCAGTACTTC. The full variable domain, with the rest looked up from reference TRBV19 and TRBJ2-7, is DGGITQSPKYLFRKEGQNVTLSCEQNLNHDAMYWYRQDPGQGLRLIYYSQIVNDFQKGDIAEGYSVSREKKESFPLTVTSAQKNPTAFYLCASRVAGDFYEQYFGPGTRLTVT.

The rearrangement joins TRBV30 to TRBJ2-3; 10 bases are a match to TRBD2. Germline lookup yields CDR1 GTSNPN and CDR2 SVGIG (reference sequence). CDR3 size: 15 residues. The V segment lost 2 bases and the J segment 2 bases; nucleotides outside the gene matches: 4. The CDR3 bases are TGTGCCTGGAGTTCTAGCGGGGGCCTCACAGATACGCAGTATTTT. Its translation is CAWSSSGGLTDTQYF.

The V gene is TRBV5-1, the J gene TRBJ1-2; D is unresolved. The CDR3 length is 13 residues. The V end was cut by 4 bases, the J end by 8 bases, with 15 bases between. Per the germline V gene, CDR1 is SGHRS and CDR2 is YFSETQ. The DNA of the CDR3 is TGCGCCAGCAGCCTAACGAACGAAGAGGGCTACACCTTC. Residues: CASSLTNEEGYTF. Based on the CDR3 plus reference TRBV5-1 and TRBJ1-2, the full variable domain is KAGVTQTPRYLIKTRGQQVTLSCSPISGHRSVSWYQQTPGQGLQFLFEYFSETQRNKGNFPGRFSGRQFSNSRSEMNVSTLELGDSALYLCASSLTNEEGYTFGSGTRLTVV.

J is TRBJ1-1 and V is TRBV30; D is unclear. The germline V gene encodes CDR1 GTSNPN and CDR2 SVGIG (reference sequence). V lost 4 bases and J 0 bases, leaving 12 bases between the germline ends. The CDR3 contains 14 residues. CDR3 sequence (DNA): TGTGCCTGGATCCCCCCTTCCCTGAACACTGAAGCTTTCTTT. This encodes CAWIPPSLNTEAFF.

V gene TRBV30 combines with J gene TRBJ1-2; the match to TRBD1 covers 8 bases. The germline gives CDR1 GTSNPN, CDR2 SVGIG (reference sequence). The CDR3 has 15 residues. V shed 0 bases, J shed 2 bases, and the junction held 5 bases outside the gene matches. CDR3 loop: CAWSVGQGANYGYTF. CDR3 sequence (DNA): TGTGCCTGGAGTGTAGGCCAGGGGGCGAACTATGGCTACACCTTC.

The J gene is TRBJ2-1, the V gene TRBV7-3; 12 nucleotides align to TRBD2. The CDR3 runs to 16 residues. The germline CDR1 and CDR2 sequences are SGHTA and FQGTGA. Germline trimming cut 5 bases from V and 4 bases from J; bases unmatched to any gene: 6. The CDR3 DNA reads TGTGCCAGCAGCCCGCAACTAGCGGGGGGTTACAATGAGCAGTTCTTC. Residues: CASSPQLAGGYNEQFF.

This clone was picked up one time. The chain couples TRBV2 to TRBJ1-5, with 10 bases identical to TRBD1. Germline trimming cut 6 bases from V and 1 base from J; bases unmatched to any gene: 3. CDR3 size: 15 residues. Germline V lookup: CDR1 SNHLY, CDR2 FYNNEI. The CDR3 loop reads CASRGQGLSNQPQHF. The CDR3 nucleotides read TGTGCCAGCAGGGGACAGGGGCTGAGCAATCAGCCCCAGCATTTT.

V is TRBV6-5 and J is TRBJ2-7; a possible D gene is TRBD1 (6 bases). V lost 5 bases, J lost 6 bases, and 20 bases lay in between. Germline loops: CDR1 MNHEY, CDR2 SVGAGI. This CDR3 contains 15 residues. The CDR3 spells CASSPTGHQKVEQYF. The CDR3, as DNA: TGTGCCAGCAGTCCGACGGGACACCAAAAGGTCGAGCAGTACTTC.

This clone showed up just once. CDR3 sequence reads: CASSPISSGDYYNEQFF. The CDR3, as DNA: TGTGCCAGCTCACCAATCTCTAGCGGGGATTATTACAATGAGCAGTTCTTC. V gene TRBV18 combines with J gene TRBJ2-1; 9 bases are a match to TRBD2. V lost 2 bases to trimming and J lost 4 bases; unmatched junction nucleotides: 9. This CDR3 is 17 amino acids long. The germline V gene has CDR1 KGHSH and CDR2 LQKENI. Complete variable domain (other parts from reference TRBV18 and TRBJ2-1): NAGVMQNPRHLVRRRGQEARLRCSPMKGHSHVYWYRQLPEEGLKFMVYLQKENIIDESGMPKERFSAEFPKEGPSILRIQQVVRGDSAAYFCASSPISSGDYYNEQFFGPGTRLTVL.

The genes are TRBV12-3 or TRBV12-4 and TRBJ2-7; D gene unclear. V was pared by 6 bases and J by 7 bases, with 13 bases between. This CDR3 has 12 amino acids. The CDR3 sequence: CASSFSDGEQYF. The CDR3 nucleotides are TGTGCCAGCAGCTTTTCGGACGGGGAGCAGTACTTC.

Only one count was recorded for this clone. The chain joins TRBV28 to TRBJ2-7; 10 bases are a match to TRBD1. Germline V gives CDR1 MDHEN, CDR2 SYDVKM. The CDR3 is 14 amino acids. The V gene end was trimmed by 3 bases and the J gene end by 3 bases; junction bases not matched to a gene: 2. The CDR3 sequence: CASSFRDRGYEQYF. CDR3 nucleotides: TGTGCCAGCAGTTTTAGGGACAGGGGCTACGAGCAGTACTTC.

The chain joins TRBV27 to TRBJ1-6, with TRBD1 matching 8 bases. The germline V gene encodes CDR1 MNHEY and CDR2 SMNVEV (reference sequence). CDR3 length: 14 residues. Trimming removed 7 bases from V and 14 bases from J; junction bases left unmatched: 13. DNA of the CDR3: TGTGCCAGCAAGGTTGGACAGGGCTTAGGGGCCCTCCACTTT. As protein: CASKVGQGLGALHF.

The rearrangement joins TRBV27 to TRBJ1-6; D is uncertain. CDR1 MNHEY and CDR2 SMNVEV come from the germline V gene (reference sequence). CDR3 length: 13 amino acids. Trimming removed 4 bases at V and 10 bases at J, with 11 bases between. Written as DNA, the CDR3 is TGTGCCAGCAGTTCGGGCCCCGGGTCACCCCTCCACTTT. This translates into CASSSGPGSPLHF.

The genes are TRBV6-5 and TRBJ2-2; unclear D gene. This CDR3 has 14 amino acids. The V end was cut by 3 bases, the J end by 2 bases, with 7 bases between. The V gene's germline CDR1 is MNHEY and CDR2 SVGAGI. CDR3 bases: TGTGCCAGCAGTTATCTAAGAAACACCGGGGAGCTGTTTTTT. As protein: CASSYLRNTGELFF.

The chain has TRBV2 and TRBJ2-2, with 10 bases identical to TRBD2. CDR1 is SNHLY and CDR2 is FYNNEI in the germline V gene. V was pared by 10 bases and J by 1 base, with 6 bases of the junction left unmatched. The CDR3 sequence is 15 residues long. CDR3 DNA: TGTGCCACCAGATTAGCGGGGGGGAACACCGGGGAGCTGTTTTTT. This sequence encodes CATRLAGGNTGELFF.

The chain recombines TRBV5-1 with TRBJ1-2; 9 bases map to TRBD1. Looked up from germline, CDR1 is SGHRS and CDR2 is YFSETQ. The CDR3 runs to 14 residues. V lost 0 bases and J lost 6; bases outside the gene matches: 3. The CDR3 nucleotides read TGCGCCAGCAGCTTGGTGGGACAGGGAGATGGCTACACCTTC. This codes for CASSLVGQGDGYTF.

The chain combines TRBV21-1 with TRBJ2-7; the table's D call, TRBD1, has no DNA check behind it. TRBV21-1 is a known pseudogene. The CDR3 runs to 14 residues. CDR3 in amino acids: CASSNRTGNYEQYF. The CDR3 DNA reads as TGTGCCAGCAGCAACAGGACAGGAAACTACGAGCAGTACTTC.

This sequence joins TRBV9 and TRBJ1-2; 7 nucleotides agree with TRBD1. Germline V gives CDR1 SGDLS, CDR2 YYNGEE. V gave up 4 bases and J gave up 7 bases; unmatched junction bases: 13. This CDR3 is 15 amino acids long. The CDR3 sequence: CASSTMTGLDVGYTF. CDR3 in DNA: TGTGCCAGCAGCACTATGACAGGGCTCGATGTTGGCTACACCTTC.

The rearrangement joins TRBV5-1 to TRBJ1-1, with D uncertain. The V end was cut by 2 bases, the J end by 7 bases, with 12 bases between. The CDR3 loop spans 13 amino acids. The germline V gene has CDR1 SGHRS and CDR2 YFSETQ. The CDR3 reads CASSLEGKGEAFF. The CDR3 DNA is TGCGCCAGCAGCTTAGAGGGTAAGGGTGAAGCTTTCTTT.